One and the same sample provided the 24 T cell receptor beta chains below, sequenced in a study of T cell repertoires in cytomegalovirus infection. TCRdb re-derived calls from the reads in MiXCR, one entry per CDR3 protein. Of about 100,000 distinct CDR3 sequences in the sample, 23% are singletons; the top ten hold about 39%. Source material: CD8+ T cells from PBMCs. The receptors shown here come from a human donor in good health (CMV status not recorded). Some clones in this sample may be carry-over from other donors' samples.

In this sample, this clonotype is hyperexpanded (1% or more). This rearrangement joins TRBV7-2 to TRBJ2-1; TRBD2 aligns across 8 bases. This CDR3 region has 14 residues. Trimming removed 0 bases from V and 6 bases from J; junction bases left unmatched: 1. Germline V gene sequence: CDR1 SGHTA, CDR2 FQGNSA. CDR3 region: CASSLAAGANEQFF. CDR3 sequence (DNA): TGTGCCAGCAGCTTAGCAGCGGGGGCCAATGAGCAGTTCTTC.

The chain carries TRBV12-3 or TRBV12-4 and TRBJ1-2, with TRBD1 identical over 8 bases. The CDR3 covers 15 residues. The ends lost 3 bases at V and 4 bases at J; junction bases unmatched: 7. CDR3 nucleotides: TGTGCCAGCAGTTTCGGTCTCAGGGGGCTCTATGGCTACACCTTC. Amino acid sequence: CASSFGLRGLYGYTF.

The gene calls are TRBV27 and TRBJ2-3; 14 bases map to TRBD2. CDR1 is MNHEY, CDR2 SMNVEV, per germline (reference sequence). J gave up 3 bases and V 5 bases, and 4 bases lay outside the gene matches. The CDR3 has 16 residues. The CDR3 DNA reads as TGTGCCAGCAGTCTGACTAGCGGGGGGGCGACAGATACGCAGTATTTT. Protein: CASSLTSGGATDTQYF.

In its sample, this clonotype was seen a few times. This chain connects TRBV6-2 or TRBV6-3 to TRBJ2-2; TRBD1 matches at 10 bases. The CDR3 length is 15 residues. V lost 6 bases and J lost 5; bases outside the gene matches: 6. Germline loops: CDR1 MNHEY, CDR2 SVGEGT. CDR3 loop: CASRGTGATTGELFF. The CDR3 DNA reads TGTGCCAGCAGGGGGACAGGGGCGACGACCGGGGAGCTGTTTTTT.

The chain employs TRBV13 and TRBJ2-2; D is possibly TRBD2 (5 bases). Trimming pared 6 bases from V and 0 bases from J, leaving 8 bases between. This CDR3 spans 14 amino acids. Germline CDR1 and CDR2: PRHDT and FYEKMQ (reference sequence). The CDR3 sequence is CASREDSNTGELFF. The CDR3 DNA sequence: TGTGCCAGCAGGGAGGACTCGAACACCGGGGAGCTGTTTTTT. The whole variable domain, remainder taken from reference TRBV13 and TRBJ2-2, is AAGVIQSPRHLIKEKRETATLKCYPIPRHDTVYWYQQGPGQDPQFLISFYEKMQSDKGSIPDRFSAQQFSDYHSELNMSSLELGDSALYFCASREDSNTGELFFGEGSRLTVL.

V and J are TRBV30 and TRBJ2-2, with no clear D. The CDR3 is made up of 12 amino acids. Germline loops: CDR1 GTSNPN, CDR2 SVGIG (reference sequence). Trimming shortened V by 1 base and J by 6 bases, and 6 bases separated the two germline ends. CDR3: CAWSGAPGELFF. The CDR3 DNA is TGTGCCTGGAGTGGGGCTCCCGGGGAGCTGTTTTTT.

This clonotype was observed many times. This chain uses TRBV7-2 with TRBJ2-7; 9 bases fit TRBD1. CDR3 size: 15 residues. Germline CDR1 is SGHTA and CDR2 is FQGNSA. V was clipped by 4 bases and J by 5 bases; unmatched bases: 9. CDR3 sequence: CASSSWTGAFDEQYF. CDR3 nucleotides: TGTGCCAGCAGCTCCTGGACAGGGGCTTTTGACGAGCAGTACTTC.

The chain employs TRBV12-3 or TRBV12-4 and TRBJ2-2; D unresolved. The CDR3 length is 12 residues. V was pared by 10 bases and J by 4 bases, with 10 bases between. This CDR3 is CAIPSFTGELFF. The CDR3 nucleotides read TGTGCCATCCCGTCCTTCACCGGGGAGCTGTTTTTT.

V usage is TRBV5-8 and J usage is TRBJ1-3; D gene ambiguous. CDR1 and CDR2 from the germline V gene are SGHTS and YDEGEE. V was shortened by 0 bases and J by 1 base, with 5 bases between the two germline ends. The CDR3 covers 14 residues. The CDR3, as DNA: TGTGCCAGCAGCTTGGGAGTTTCTGGAAACACCATATATTTT. Encoded protein: CASSLGVSGNTIYF.

This clonotype has more than one count but fewer than ten. The V and J genes are TRBV28 and TRBJ1-1; D is unclear. This CDR3 is 13 amino acids long. Germline CDR1 and CDR2: MDHEN and SYDVKM. Trimming took 3 bases from V and 6 from J, leaving 11 bases between them. Here the CDR3 reads CASSFLGTPEAFF. The CDR3 nucleotides read TGTGCCAGCAGTTTTTTGGGAACCCCTGAAGCTTTCTTT.

This clonotype came up a few times. J is TRBJ1-2 and V is TRBV11-2; TRBD1 agrees at 7 bases. Germline CDR1 is SGHAT and CDR2 is FQNNGV. V gave up 1 base and J gave up 0 bases; unmatched junction bases: 5. CDR3 length: 16 amino acids. CDR3 amino acids: CASSLVRTGANYGYTF. The CDR3 DNA reads TGTGCCAGCAGCTTAGTTCGGACAGGAGCTAACTATGGCTACACCTTC.

The V call is TRBV7-8, the J call TRBJ2-3; D unclear. V dropped 5 bases and J dropped 2 bases, with 20 bases sitting between them. This CDR3 has 17 residues. CDR1 is SGHVS, CDR2 FQNEAQ, per germline. The CDR3 here is CASSPRFLATPTDTQYF. The CDR3 region has the DNA TGTGCCAGCAGCCCACGCTTTCTCGCTACGCCCACAGATACGCAGTATTTT.

This clonotype was seen more than once but under ten times. V and J are TRBV7-9 and TRBJ2-5; D is possibly TRBD2 (5 bases). Germline loops: CDR1 SEHNR, CDR2 FQNEAQ (reference sequence). Trimming shortened V by 2 bases and J by 1 base, and 14 bases separated the two germline ends. This CDR3 is built from 16 residues. The CDR3 nucleotides read TGTGCCAGCAGCTTATTGGCGGAGGTCCTCCAAGAGACCCAGTACTTC. Protein sequence: CASSLLAEVLQETQYF.

The chain has TRBV7-9 and TRBJ1-6, with 7 bases identical to TRBD1. The CDR3 length is 17 residues. Germline trimming cut 2 bases from V and 10 bases from J; bases unmatched to any gene: 14. Germline CDR1 SEHNR, CDR2 FQNEAQ (reference sequence). The CDR3 here is CASSLHDRQGGRSPLHF. Written as DNA, the CDR3 is TGTGCCAGCAGCTTACACGATCGTCAGGGGGGTCGATCACCCCTCCACTTT.

The rearrangement uses TRBV6-2 or TRBV6-3 and TRBJ2-1; no definite D call. Trimming stripped 2 bases from V and 4 bases from J, with 9 bases between. Germline V lookup: CDR1 MNHEY, CDR2 SVGEGT. The CDR3 sequence is 14 residues long. This CDR3 is CASSYGGGYNEQFF. The CDR3 DNA sequence: TGTGCCAGCAGTTACGGCGGCGGATACAATGAGCAGTTCTTC.

This clonotype appeared many times. V usage is TRBV7-2 and J usage is TRBJ1-2; no firm D call. The CDR3 extends over 13 amino acids. Germline loops: CDR1 SGHTA, CDR2 FQGNSA. The V and J ends lost 4 bases and 2 bases respectively, with 8 bases between them. CDR3 loop: CASSSRANYGYTF. The CDR3, as DNA: TGTGCCAGCAGCTCCCGGGCCAACTATGGCTACACCTTC.

This clonotype was recorded once. The chain recombines TRBV13 with TRBJ2-5; the D is unclear. Germline assignment: CDR1 PRHDT and CDR2 FYEKMQ (reference sequence). V gave up 5 bases and J gave up 2 bases, with 12 bases separating them. This CDR3 comprises 14 residues. The CDR3 sequence is CASSLPGRQETQYF. The CDR3, as DNA: TGTGCCAGCAGCCTGCCCGGACGTCAAGAGACCCAGTACTTC.

This clonotype was seen a handful of times. The chain uses TRBV30 and TRBJ2-2; D is ambiguous. Germline CDR1 and CDR2: GTSNPN and SVGIG (reference sequence). This CDR3 spans 14 amino acids. Trimming removed 1 base from V and 5 bases from J, with 11 bases in between. The CDR3 nucleotides are TGTGCCTGGAGTGCTGGGCCCGGGACCGGGGAGCTGTTTTTT. Residues: CAWSAGPGTGELFF.

This clonotype was observed a few times. This rearrangement joins TRBV7-9 to TRBJ2-1; no firm D call. Trimming pared 5 bases from V and 7 bases from J, leaving 12 bases between. The length of the CDR3 is 13 residues. Germline assignment: CDR1 SEHNR and CDR2 FQNEAQ (reference sequence). The chain's CDR3 is CASSPVGGNEQFF. CDR3 nucleotide sequence: TGTGCCAGCAGCCCCGTAGGCGGTAATGAGCAGTTCTTC.

At least ten counts were recorded for this clonotype. The V call is TRBV7-9, the J call TRBJ2-2, with 8 bases lining up with TRBD1. CDR3 length: 15 amino acids. Trimming cost V 4 bases and J 4 bases; bases outside gene matches: 5. The V gene's germline CDR1 is SEHNR and CDR2 FQNEAQ (reference sequence). DNA of the CDR3: TGTGCCAGCAGCTGGAGGACAGGGCGCACCGGGGAGCTGTTTTTT. Its protein is CASSWRTGRTGELFF.

About this clonotype itself: Possible read error: a much larger clone is one base away. The rearrangement uses TRBV7-6 and TRBJ2-7; TRBD2 agrees at 8 bases. CDR1 SGHVS and CDR2 FNYEAQ come from the germline V gene. V lost 5 bases to trimming and J lost 1 base; unmatched junction nucleotides: 10. The CDR3 contains 16 residues. CDR3 amino acids: CASSTGGAGRSYEQYF. The CDR3 region has the DNA TGTGCCAGCAGCACGGGGGGGGCAGGACGGTCCTACGAGCAGTACTTC.

The chain joins TRBV28 to TRBJ1-2; a possible D gene is TRBD1 (5 bases). The CDR3 has 13 amino acids. V was clipped by 8 bases and J by 4 bases, with 14 bases between them. CDR1 and CDR2 from the germline V gene are MDHEN and SYDVKM. The CDR3 is CASRQSRGYGYTF. As DNA, the CDR3 is TGTGCCAGCCGACAGAGTCGTGGCTATGGCTACACCTTC.

This chain links TRBV27 with TRBJ2-2; no clear D. Germline CDR1 MNHEY, CDR2 SMNVEV (reference sequence). The CDR3 is made up of 13 amino acids. Trimming left V 6 bases short and J 4 bases short, with 9 bases between. The CDR3 sequence is CASSRGATGELFF. The CDR3 bases are TGTGCCAGCAGCCGCGGAGCCACCGGGGAGCTGTTTTTT.

This clonotype was observed a handful of times. The chain recombines TRBV7-8 with TRBJ1-5; D not resolved. V shed 6 bases and J shed 2 bases, with 11 bases lying between them. The CDR3 totals 14 residues. The V gene's germline CDR1 is SGHVS and CDR2 FQNEAQ. This chain's CDR3 is CASRGLSGNQPQHF. For the CDR3, the DNA is TGTGCCAGCAGGGGGTTAAGCGGCAATCAGCCCCAGCATTTT. The full variable domain, with the rest looked up from reference TRBV7-8 and TRBJ1-5, is GAGVSQSPRYKVAKRGQDVALRCDPISGHVSLFWYQQALGQGPEFLTYFQNEAQLDKSGLPSDRFFAERPEGSVSTLKIQRTQQEDSAVYLCASRGLSGNQPQHFGDGTRLSIL.